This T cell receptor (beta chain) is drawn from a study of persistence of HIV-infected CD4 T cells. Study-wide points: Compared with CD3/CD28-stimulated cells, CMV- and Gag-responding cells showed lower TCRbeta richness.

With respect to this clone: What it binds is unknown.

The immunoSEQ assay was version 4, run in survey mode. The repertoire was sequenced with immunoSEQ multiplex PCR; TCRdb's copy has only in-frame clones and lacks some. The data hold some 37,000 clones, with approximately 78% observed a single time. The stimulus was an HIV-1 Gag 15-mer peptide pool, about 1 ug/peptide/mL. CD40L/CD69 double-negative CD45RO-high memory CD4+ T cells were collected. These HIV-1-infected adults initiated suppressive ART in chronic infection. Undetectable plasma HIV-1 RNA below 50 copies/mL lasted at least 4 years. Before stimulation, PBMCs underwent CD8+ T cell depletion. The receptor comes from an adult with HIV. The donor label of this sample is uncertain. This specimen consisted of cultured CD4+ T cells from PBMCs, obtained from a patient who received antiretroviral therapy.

In DNA form, the CDR3 reads TGTGCCACCAGTGATACTGGACGGAATTATGGCTACACCTTC. Its protein product is CATSDTGRNYGYTF. V gene TRBV24-1 combines with J gene TRBJ1-2, with D unresolved. The V end lost 3 bases, the J end lost 5 bases, and 12 bases lay between the germline ends. This CDR3 has 14 residues. Germline CDR1 reads KGHDR; CDR2 reads SFDVKD.